This is a list of T cell receptor beta chains from one sample in a study of persistence of HIV-infected CD4 T cells. No antigen has been identified for these receptors. Sequencing was performed with immunoSEQ multiplex PCR; in TCRdb, only in-frame clones are kept and a portion is missing. This sample has about 40,000 clones, with approximately 80% found just once. The starting material was CD4+ T cells sorted from PBMCs after approximately 20-hour stimulation, obtained from a patient who received antiretroviral therapy. The receptors were sampled from an adult man with HIV who was CMV-seropositive. Both conserved end residues are trimmed from each CDR3. The D gene is left open where the match is weak.

D | V | length | CDR3
- | TRBV12-3/TRBV12-4 | 11 | ASSLFGNTEAF
- | TRBV7-9 | 12 | ASSLVASGVEAF
- | TRBV10-3 | 13 | AISLTGRDAGELF
TRBD1 | TRBV14 | 14 | ASSHITTGGNSPLH
- | TRBV7-9 | 12 | ASSPAFEGSPLH
TRBD2 | TRBV4-2 | 16 | ASSLYTPTPPGGWEQY
TRBD1 | TRBV19 | 12 | ASSPGQHNEKLF
- | TRBV7-6 | 11 | ASSLNGNTEAF
- | TRBV19 | 11 | ASSGDLRDEQY
- | TRBV6-5 | 12 | ASSYDSSLPEAF
- | TRBV10-3 | 14 | AISPGQSTLGGGYT
- | TRBV24-1 | 11 | ATSSSGINEQF
- | TRBV28 | 11 | ASSLDFYNEQF
TRBD1 | TRBV19 | 14 | ASMGQGRRVNAEAF
TRBD1 | TRBV5-1 | 14 | ASMGTGVSGRYEQY
- | TRBV19 | 11 | ASSRDRGREAF
- | TRBV18 | 13 | ASSPAGYRADTQY
- | TRBV6-5 | 12 | ASSYGRGNEKLF
- | TRBV18 | 15 | ASSLRTDPAYTGELF
- | TRBV27 | 13 | ASSSSLGLNTEAF
- | TRBV2 | 12 | ASSEEALSKTQY
- | TRBV19 | 14 | ASSIDRSAGRETQY
- | TRBV2 | 9 | ASTRNTEAF
- | TRBV18 | 13 | ASSPPEGTQETQY
TRBD1 | TRBV4-2 | 13 | ASSQRTGTNYGYT
TRBD1 | TRBV4-1 | 13 | ASSPPRQGNYGYT
TRBD1 | TRBV3-1/TRBV3-2 | 15 | ASSQRGQDFIRGGYT
- | TRBV2 | 12 | ASTMGLLSTSGY
- | TRBV24-1 | 12 | ATSEQGRNQPQH
TRBD1 | TRBV6-2/TRBV6-3 | 12 | ASSRGTGSKEQY
TRBD2 | TRBV7-8 | 16 | ASSLDHRLAGNTGELF
TRBD1 | TRBV18 | 14 | ASSPSTGNRNQPQH
- | TRBV7-2 | 13 | ASSSETRTNEKLF
- | TRBV6-5 | 11 | ASSYEANYGYT
TRBD1 | TRBV6-5 | 12 | ASSSTGALGGYT
- | TRBV4-3 | 12 | ASSDYRLSYEQY
- | TRBV19 | 11 | ASSSGKTYGYT
TRBD1 | TRBV5-8 | 14 | ASSQRTGRGNTEAF
TRBD1 | TRBV13 | 15 | ASSSRYKQGAKNIQY
- | TRBV5-4 | 11 | ASSSQGGGELF
- | TRBV4-1 | 14 | ASSQDTTLRADTQY
- | TRBV5-6 | 13 | ASSSYDQGWYGYT
- | TRBV4-2 | 16 | ASSRRGMGETGANVLT
- | TRBV6-1 | 15 | ASSEYGGGATNEKLF
TRBD2 | TRBV19 | 16 | ASSGGTSGSPSTDTQY
- | TRBV3-1/TRBV3-2 | 9 | ASSRSEKLF
- | TRBV7-2 | 12 | ASSPYARGVGYT
- | TRBV7-2 | 13 | ASSLQGHLSYGYT
- | TRBV2 | 14 | ASKDIRTALSYEQY
TRBD2 | TRBV4-2 | 14 | ASSQLAGGGRETQY
- | TRBV20-1 | 11 | SASNPGHQPQH
TRBD1 | TRBV19 | 16 | ASSTPTGVGSGANVLT
TRBD1 | TRBV25-1 | 13 | ASSANPDRGTEAF
- | TRBV27 | 12 | ASSLLAGANVLT
TRBD1 | TRBV3-1/TRBV3-2 | 15 | ASSTHPGQGNTGELF
TRBD2 | TRBV15 | 14 | ATSRDKGIAGAAQY
- | TRBV30 | 13 | AWNFGYESATEAF
- | TRBV5-1 | 13 | ASSLDRHGGYGYT
TRBD1 | TRBV7-2 | 14 | ASSTLSTGVSPGYT